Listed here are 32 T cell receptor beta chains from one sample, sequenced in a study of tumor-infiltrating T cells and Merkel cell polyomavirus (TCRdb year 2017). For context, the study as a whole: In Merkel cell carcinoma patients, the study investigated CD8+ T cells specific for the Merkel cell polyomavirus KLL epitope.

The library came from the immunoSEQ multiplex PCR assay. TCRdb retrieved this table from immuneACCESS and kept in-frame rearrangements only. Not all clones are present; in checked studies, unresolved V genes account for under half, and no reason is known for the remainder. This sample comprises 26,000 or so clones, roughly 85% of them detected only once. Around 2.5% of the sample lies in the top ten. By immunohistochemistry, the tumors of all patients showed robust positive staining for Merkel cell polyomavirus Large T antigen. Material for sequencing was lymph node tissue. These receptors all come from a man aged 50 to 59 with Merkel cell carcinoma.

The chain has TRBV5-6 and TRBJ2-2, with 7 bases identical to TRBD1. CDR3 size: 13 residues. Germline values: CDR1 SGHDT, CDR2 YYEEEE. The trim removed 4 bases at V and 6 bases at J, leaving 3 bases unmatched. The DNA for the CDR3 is TGTGCCAGCAGCGCGACAGGGTCCGGGGAGCTGTTTTTT. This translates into CASSATGSGELFF.

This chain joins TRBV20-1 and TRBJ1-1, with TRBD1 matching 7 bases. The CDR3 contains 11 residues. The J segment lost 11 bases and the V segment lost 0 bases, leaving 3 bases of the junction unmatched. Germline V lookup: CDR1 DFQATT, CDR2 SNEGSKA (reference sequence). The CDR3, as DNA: TGCAGTGCTAGAGATTCCAGGGGGGCTTTCTTT. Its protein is CSARDSRGAFF.

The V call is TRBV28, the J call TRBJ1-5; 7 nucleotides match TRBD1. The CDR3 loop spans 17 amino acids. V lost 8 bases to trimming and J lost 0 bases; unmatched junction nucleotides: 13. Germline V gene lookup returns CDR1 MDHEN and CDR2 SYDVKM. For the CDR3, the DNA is TGTGCCAGCTGCAGGGAGGCAGGGGGATATAGCAATCAGCCCCAGCATTTT. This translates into CASCREAGGYSNQPQHF.

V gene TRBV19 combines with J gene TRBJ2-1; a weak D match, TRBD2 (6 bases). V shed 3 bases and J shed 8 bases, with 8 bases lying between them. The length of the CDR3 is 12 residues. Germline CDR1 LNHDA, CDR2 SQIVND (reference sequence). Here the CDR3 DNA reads TGTGCCAGTAGTATTTGGGGGGATGAGCAGTTCTTC. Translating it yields CASSIWGDEQFF.

CDR3 residues: CASRLAGGETQYF. The CDR3 DNA reads as TGTGCCAGCAGACTAGCGGGTGGAGAGACCCAGTACTTC. The chain links TRBV28 to TRBJ2-5, with 9 bases that match TRBD2. Trimming removed 6 bases from V and 4 bases from J; junction bases left unmatched: 3. The CDR3 contains 13 residues. Germline V gives CDR1 MDHEN, CDR2 SYDVKM.

CDR3 DNA: TGTGCCAGCAGCTTAGGGGCCGTTGTAAGCGGGGCTGCCTACGAGCAGTACTTC. Residues: CASSLGAVVSGAAYEQYF. V usage is TRBV7-6 and J usage is TRBJ2-7; 7 bases align to TRBD2. V trimming: 1 base; J trimming: 2 bases; junction bases outside the gene matches: 14. The CDR3 sequence is 18 residues long. From germline, CDR1 is SGHVS and CDR2 FNYEAQ.

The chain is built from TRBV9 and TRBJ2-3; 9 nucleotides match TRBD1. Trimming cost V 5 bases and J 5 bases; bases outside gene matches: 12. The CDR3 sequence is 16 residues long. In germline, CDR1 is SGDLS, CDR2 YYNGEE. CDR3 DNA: TGTGCCAGCAGTCCTCGTAGGGGACAGGGTGGAGATACGCAGTATTTT. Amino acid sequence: CASSPRRGQGGDTQYF.

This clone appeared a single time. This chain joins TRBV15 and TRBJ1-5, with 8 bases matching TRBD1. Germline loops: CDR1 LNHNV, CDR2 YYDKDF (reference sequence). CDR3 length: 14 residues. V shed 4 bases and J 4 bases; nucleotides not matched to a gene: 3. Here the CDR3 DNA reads TGTGCCACCAGCACCGACAGGGGAAATCAGCCCCAGCATTTT. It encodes CATSTDRGNQPQHF. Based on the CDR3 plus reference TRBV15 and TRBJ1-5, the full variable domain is DAMVIQNPRYQVTQFGKPVTLSCSQTLNHNVMYWYQQKSSQAPKLLFHYYDKDFNNEADTPDNFQSRRPNTSFCFLDIRSPGLGDTAMYLCATSTDRGNQPQHFGDGTRLSIL.

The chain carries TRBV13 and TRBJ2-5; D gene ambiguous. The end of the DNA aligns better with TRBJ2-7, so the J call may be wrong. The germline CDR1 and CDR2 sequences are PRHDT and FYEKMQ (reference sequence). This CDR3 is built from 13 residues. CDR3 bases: TGTGCCAGCAGATACCGGTTCTCCTACGAGCAGTACTTC. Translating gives CASRYRFSYEQYF.

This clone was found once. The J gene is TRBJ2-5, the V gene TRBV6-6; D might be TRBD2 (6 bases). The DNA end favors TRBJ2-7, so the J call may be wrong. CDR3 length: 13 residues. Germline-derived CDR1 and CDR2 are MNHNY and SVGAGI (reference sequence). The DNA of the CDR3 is TGTGCCAGCAGTTACATAGGAGGGGACGAGCAGTACTTC. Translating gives CASSYIGGDEQYF.

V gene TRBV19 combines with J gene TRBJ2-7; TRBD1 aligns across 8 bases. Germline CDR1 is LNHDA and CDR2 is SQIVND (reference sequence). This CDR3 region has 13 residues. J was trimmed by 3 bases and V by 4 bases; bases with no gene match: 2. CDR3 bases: TGTGCCAGTAGTACCACAGGGGGCTACGAGCAGTACTTC. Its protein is CASSTTGGYEQYF.

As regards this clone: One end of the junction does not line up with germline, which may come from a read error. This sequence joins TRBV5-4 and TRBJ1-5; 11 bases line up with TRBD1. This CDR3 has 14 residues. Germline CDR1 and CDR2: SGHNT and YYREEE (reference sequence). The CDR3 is CTSSLGTGGQPQHF. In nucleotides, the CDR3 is TGTACCAGCAGCCTAGGGACAGGGGGTCAGCCCCAGCATTTT. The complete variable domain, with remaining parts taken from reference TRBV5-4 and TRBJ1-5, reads ETGVTQSPTHLIKTRGQQVTLRCSSQSGHNTVSWYQQALGQGPQFIFQYYREEENGRGNFPPRFSGLQFPNYSSELNVNALELDDSALYLCTSSLGTGGQPQHFGDGTRLSIL.

CDR3 in amino acids: CAISDGQGSDTQYF. The CDR3 DNA is TGTGCCATCAGTGACGGACAGGGTTCGGATACGCAGTATTTT. The J gene is TRBJ2-3, the V gene TRBV10-3; TRBD1 matches 8 bases. V shed 3 bases, J shed 6 bases, and the junction held 5 bases outside the gene matches. This CDR3 contains 14 residues. Per germline, CDR1 ENHRY and CDR2 SYGVKD.

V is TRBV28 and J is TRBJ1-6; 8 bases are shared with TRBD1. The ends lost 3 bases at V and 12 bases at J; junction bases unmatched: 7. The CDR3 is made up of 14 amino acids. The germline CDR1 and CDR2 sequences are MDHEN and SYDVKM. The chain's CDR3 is CASSFGQGRGPLHF. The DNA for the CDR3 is TGTGCCAGCAGTTTCGGACAGGGTCGGGGACCCCTCCACTTT.

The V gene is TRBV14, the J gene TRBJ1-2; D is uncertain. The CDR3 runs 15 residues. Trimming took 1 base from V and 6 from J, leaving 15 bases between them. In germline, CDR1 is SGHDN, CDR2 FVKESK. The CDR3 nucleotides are TGTGCCAGCAGCCAAGTCGGGTTGGGTCCCGATGGCTACACCTTC. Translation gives CASSQVGLGPDGYTF.

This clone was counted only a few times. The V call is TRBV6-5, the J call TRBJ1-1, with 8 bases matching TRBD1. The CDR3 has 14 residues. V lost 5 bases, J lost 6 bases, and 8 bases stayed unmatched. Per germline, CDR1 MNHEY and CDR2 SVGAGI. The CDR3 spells CASSPQGGFAEAFF. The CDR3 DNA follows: TGTGCCAGCAGTCCACAGGGGGGATTTGCTGAAGCTTTCTTT.

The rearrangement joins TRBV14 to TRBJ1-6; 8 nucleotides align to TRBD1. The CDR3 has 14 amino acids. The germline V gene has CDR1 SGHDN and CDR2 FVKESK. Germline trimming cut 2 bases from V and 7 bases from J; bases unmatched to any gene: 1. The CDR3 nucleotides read TGTGCCAGCAGCCAACCAGGGGGCAATTCACCCCTCCACTTT. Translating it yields CASSQPGGNSPLHF.

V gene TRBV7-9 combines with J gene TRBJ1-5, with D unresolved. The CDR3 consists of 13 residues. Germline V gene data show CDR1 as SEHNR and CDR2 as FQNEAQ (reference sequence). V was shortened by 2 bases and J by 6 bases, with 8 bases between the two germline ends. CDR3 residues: CASSLSLFQPQHF. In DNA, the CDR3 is TGTGCCAGCAGCTTATCACTTTTTCAGCCCCAGCATTTT.

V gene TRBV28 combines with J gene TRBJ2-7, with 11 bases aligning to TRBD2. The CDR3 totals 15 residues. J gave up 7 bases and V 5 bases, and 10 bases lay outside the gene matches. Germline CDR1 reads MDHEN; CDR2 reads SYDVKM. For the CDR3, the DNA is TGTGCCAGCAGTCCGGGACTAGCGGACTCGGAAGAGCAGTACTTC. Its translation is CASSPGLADSEEQYF. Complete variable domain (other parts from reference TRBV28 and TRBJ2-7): DVKVTQSSRYLVKRTGEKVFLECVQDMDHENMFWYRQDPGLGLRLIYFSYDVKMKEKGDIPEGYSVSREKKERFSLILESASTNQTSMYLCASSPGLADSEEQYFGPGTRLTVT.

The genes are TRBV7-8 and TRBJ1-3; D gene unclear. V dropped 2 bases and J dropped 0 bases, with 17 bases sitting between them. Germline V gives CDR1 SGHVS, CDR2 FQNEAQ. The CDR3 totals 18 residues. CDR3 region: CASSLLGVWAGSGNTIYF. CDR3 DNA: TGTGCCAGCAGCTTACTCGGGGTCTGGGCAGGCTCTGGAAACACCATATATTTT.

CDR3 residues: CASVASSGQGHGYTF. The CDR3 DNA reads TGCGCCAGCGTAGCCAGTTCCGGCCAGGGCCATGGCTACACCTTC. V is TRBV4-1 and J is TRBJ1-2, with D possibly being TRBD1 (5 bases). This CDR3 is built from 15 residues. Germline CDR1 reads MGHRA; CDR2 reads YSYEKL. V gave up 8 bases and J gave up 6 bases, with 22 bases separating them.

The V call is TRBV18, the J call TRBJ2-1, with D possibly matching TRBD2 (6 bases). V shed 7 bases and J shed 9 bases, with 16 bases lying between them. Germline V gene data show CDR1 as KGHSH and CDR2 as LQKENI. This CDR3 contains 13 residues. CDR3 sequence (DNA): TGTGCCAGCTTCCGGGACTCTCCAATTGAGCAGTTCTTC. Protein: CASFRDSPIEQFF.

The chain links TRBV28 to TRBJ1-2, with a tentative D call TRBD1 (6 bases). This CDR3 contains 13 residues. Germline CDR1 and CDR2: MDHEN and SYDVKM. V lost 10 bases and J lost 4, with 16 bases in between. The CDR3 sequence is CANRVGGFYGYTF. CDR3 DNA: TGTGCCAACAGGGTGGGGGGTTTCTATGGCTACACCTTC.

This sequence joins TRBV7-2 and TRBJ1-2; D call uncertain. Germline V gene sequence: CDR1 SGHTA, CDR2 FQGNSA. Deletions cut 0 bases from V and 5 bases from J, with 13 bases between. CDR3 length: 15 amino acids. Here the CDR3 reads CASSLATIQVYGYTF. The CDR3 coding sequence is TGTGCCAGCAGCTTAGCGACTATCCAGGTATATGGCTACACCTTC.

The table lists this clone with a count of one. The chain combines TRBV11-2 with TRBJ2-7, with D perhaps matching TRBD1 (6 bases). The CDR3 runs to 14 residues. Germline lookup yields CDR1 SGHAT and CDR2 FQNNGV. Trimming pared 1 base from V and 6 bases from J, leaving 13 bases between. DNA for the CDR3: TGTGCCAGCAGCTTAGCCCTACAGGGAAGCGAGCAGTACTTC. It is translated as CASSLALQGSEQYF.

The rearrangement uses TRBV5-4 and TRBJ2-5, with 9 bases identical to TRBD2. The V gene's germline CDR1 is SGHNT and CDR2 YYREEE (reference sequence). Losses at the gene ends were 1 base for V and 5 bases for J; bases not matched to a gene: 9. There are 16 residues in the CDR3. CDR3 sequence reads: CASSLYSRGGGETQYF. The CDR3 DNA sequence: TGTGCCAGCAGCTTGTACTCGCGGGGGGGCGGGGAGACCCAGTACTTC. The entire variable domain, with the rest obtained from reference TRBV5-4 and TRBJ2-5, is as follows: ETGVTQSPTHLIKTRGQQVTLRCSSQSGHNTVSWYQQALGQGPQFIFQYYREEENGRGNFPPRFSGLQFPNYSSELNVNALELDDSALYLCASSLYSRGGGETQYFGPGTRLLVL.

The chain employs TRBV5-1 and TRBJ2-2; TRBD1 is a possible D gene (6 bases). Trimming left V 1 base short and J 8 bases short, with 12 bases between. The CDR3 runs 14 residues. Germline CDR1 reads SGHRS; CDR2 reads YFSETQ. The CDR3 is CASSLWPGVGELFF. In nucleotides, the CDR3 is TGCGCCAGCAGCTTGTGGCCAGGGGTTGGGGAGCTGTTTTTT.

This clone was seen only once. CDR3 bases: TGTGCCAGCAGTAACAGGGGGCTCTACAATGAGCAGTTCTTC. The encoded protein is CASSNRGLYNEQFF. The chain joins TRBV27 to TRBJ2-1; TRBD1 matches at 9 bases. Germline lookup yields CDR1 MNHEY and CDR2 SMNVEV (reference sequence). This CDR3 has 14 amino acids. The V and J ends lost 5 bases and 3 bases, in that order; junction bases with no gene match: 2.

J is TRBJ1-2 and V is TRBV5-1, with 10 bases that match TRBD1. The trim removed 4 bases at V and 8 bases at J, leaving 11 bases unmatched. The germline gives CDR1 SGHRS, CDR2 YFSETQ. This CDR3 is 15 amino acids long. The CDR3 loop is CASSVRDRGMAGYTF. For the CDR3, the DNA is TGCGCCAGCAGCGTTAGGGACAGGGGTATGGCGGGCTACACCTTC.

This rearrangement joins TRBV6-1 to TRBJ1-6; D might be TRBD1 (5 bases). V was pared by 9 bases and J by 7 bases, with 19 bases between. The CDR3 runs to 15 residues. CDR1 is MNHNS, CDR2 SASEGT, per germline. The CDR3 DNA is TGTGCCAGTGAATTGGGAGGGACCCTAAATTCACCCCTCCACTTT. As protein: CASELGGTLNSPLHF.

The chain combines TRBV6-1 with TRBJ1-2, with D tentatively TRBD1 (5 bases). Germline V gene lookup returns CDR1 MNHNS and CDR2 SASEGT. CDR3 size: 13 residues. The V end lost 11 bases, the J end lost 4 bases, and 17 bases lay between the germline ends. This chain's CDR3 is CASDSLGGYGYTF. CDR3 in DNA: TGTGCCTCAGACAGCCTCGGGGGCTATGGCTACACCTTC.

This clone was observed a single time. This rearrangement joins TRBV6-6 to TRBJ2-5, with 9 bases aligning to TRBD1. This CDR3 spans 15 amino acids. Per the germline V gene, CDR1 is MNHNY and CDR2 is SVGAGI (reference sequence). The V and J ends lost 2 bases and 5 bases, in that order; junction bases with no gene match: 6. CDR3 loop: CASSYRDRVGETQYF. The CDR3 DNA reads TGTGCCAGCAGTTACCGGGACAGGGTCGGGGAGACCCAGTACTTC.